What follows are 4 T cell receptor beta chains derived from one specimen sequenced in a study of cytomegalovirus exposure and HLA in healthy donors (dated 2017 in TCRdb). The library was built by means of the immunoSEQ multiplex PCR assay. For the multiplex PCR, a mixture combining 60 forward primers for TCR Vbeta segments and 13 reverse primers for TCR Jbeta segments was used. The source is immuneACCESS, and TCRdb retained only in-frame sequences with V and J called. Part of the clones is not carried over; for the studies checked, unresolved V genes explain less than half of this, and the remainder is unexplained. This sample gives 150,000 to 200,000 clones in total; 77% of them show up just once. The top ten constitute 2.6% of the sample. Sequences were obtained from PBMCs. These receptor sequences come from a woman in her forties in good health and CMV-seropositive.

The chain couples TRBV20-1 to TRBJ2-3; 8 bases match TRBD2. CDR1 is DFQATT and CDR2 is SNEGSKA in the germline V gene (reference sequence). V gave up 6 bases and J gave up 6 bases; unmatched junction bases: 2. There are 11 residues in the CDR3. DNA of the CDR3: TGCAGTGCCCCTAGCGGGGATACGCAGTATTTT. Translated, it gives CSAPSGDTQYF.

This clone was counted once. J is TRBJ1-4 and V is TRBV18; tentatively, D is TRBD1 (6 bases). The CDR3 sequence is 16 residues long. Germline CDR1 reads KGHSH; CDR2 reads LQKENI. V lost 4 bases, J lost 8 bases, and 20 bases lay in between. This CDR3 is CASSRSPGTLSEKLFF. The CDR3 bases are TGTGCCAGCTCACGGTCTCCGGGGACACTGAGCGAAAAACTGTTTTTT.

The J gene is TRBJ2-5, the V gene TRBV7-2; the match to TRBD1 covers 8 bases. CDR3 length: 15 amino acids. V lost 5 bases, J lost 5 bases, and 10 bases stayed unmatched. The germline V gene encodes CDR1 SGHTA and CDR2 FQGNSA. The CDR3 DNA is TGTGCCAGCAGCCCCGGACAGGGAGGAGAGGAGACCCAGTACTTC. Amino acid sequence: CASSPGQGGEETQYF.

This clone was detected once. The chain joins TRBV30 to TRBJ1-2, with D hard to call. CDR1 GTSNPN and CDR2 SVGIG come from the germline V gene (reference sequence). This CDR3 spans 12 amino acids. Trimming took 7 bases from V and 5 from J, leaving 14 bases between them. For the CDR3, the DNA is TGTGCCTTTTGGGGTAGGGAGTATGGCTACACCTTC. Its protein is CAFWGREYGYTF.